The 16 T cell receptor beta chains presented below share a single source sample, sequenced in a study of CD4 T cells in relation to SARS-CoV-2 and coronaviruses (dated by TCRdb to the early 2020s). The method behind the library was the immunoSEQ multiplex PCR assay. The table comes from immuneACCESS by way of TCRdb, which keeps in-frame sequences with V and J called. Part of the clones is missing from these tables; in studies checked, under half for an unresolved V gene and the rest for unknown reasons. The sample profile shows 20,000 to 25,000 clones; over 65% of them were found once. 15% to 20% of the sample is taken by the ten largest. No cognate antigen is known for these TCRs. CD4+ T cells from unexposed donors were collected before the COVID-19 pandemic (2011-2018). After more than nine days of culture, CD4+ T cells were isolated with the EasySep CD4+ T cell isolation kit. What was sequenced was CD4+ T cells from PBMCs, cultured in vitro. The origin of the receptors is a human donor in good health.

The rearrangement uses TRBV3-1 (or the pseudogene TRBV3-2) and TRBJ1-2, with TRBD1 matching over 7 bases. The junction had 4 bases not matched to a gene; V was cut back by 0 bases and J by 6 bases. This CDR3 contains 14 residues. Germline assignment: CDR1 LGHDT and CDR2 YNNKEL (reference sequence). The CDR3 loop reads CASSQEIRGHGYTF. DNA of the CDR3: TGTGCCAGCAGCCAAGAAATAAGGGGGCATGGCTACACCTTC.

In this sample, this clone turned up once. This chain connects TRBV29-1 to TRBJ2-5, with 9 bases matching TRBD1. The CDR3 sequence is 14 residues long. V gave up 3 bases and J gave up 5 bases; unmatched junction bases: 7. The germline V gene has CDR1 SQVTM and CDR2 ANQGSEA. The CDR3 DNA sequence: TGCAGCGTTGACCAGACAGGGGGAAGCGAGACCCAGTACTTC. Residues: CSVDQTGGSETQYF.

The V gene is TRBV20-1, the J gene TRBJ2-7, with D hard to call. V was shortened by 7 bases and J by 5 bases, with 12 bases between the two germline ends. The CDR3 length is 11 residues. CDR1 and CDR2 from the germline V gene are DFQATT and SNEGSKA (reference sequence). The CDR3 coding sequence is TGCAGTGGTAGGGAAGAACACGAGCAGTACTTC. Amino acids: CSGREEHEQYF.

This clone showed up just a few times. This chain links TRBV6-5 with TRBJ1-1, with 8 bases lining up with TRBD1. This CDR3 has 14 amino acids. The V gene end was trimmed by 5 bases and the J gene end by 4 bases; junction bases not matched to a gene: 6. Germline V gene data show CDR1 as MNHEY and CDR2 as SVGAGI. CDR3 amino acids: CASSRQGSVTEAFF. CDR3 nucleotide sequence: TGTGCCAGCAGTCGACAGGGGTCGGTCACTGAAGCTTTCTTT.

The chain has TRBV10-3 and TRBJ2-5; a possible D gene is TRBD2 (7 bases). The V and J ends lost 8 bases and 2 bases respectively, with 18 bases between them. This CDR3 contains 15 residues. Germline CDR1 is ENHRY and CDR2 is SYGVKD. Written as DNA, the CDR3 is TGTGCCATCCGCGGGACACCGGGAGGACAAGAGACCCAGTACTTC. Its protein product is CAIRGTPGGQETQYF.

The chain joins TRBV5-1 to TRBJ2-3, with D uncertain. Germline V gene sequence: CDR1 SGHRS, CDR2 YFSETQ. The V gene lost 3 bases and the J gene lost 0 bases, with 8 bases spanning the gap. This CDR3 is built from 14 residues. CDR3 amino acids: CASSSDTSTDTQYF. The CDR3 nucleotides read TGCGCCAGCAGCTCAGACACTAGCACAGATACGCAGTATTTT. The full variable domain, with the rest looked up from reference TRBV5-1 and TRBJ2-3, is KAGVTQTPRYLIKTRGQQVTLSCSPISGHRSVSWYQQTPGQGLQFLFEYFSETQRNKGNFPGRFSGRQFSNSRSEMNVSTLELGDSALYLCASSSDTSTDTQYFGPGTRLTVL.

The J gene is TRBJ2-7, the V gene TRBV2; the match to TRBD2 covers 8 bases. Germline V lookup: CDR1 SNHLY, CDR2 FYNNEI. V dropped 5 bases and J dropped 4; count of bases not matched to a gene: 4. This CDR3 is 13 amino acids long. CDR3 sequence: CASSTSGLYEQYF. The DNA of the CDR3 is TGTGCCAGCAGTACTAGCGGATTGTACGAGCAGTACTTC.

This clone was observed a handful of times. The J gene is TRBJ2-7, the V gene TRBV7-7; 11 bases are shared with TRBD2. The trim removed 1 base at V and 5 bases at J, leaving 4 bases unmatched. Germline V gives CDR1 SSHAT, CDR2 FNYEAQ (reference sequence). This CDR3 has 15 amino acids. The CDR3 sequence: CASSLGTSGSDEQYF. In DNA form, the CDR3 reads TGTGCCAGCAGCTTAGGAACTAGCGGGAGCGACGAGCAGTACTTC.

The table lists this clone with a few counts. The gene calls are TRBV19 and TRBJ2-2; maybe TRBD1 (6 bases). Germline V gene lookup returns CDR1 LNHDA and CDR2 SQIVND (reference sequence). V was pared by 3 bases and J by 2 bases, with 10 bases between. This CDR3 comprises 15 residues. This CDR3 is CASSIQGSNTGELFF. CDR3 coding DNA: TGTGCCAGTAGTATCCAGGGGAGTAACACCGGGGAGCTGTTTTTT.

The chain's CDR3 is CASSELPSQGVNEQFF. CDR3 bases: TGTGCCAGCAGTGAACTCCCCTCCCAGGGGGTGAATGAGCAGTTCTTC. The V and J genes are TRBV6-1 and TRBJ2-1, with 7 bases that match TRBD1. CDR3 length: 16 amino acids. V gave up 2 bases and J gave up 7 bases; unmatched junction bases: 11. In germline, CDR1 is MNHNS, CDR2 SASEGT.

V usage is TRBV30 and J usage is TRBJ1-1; TRBD1 might be the D (6 bases). The ends were cut back, 2 bases at V and 5 bases at J, with 21 bases in the middle. Germline V gene data show CDR1 as GTSNPN and CDR2 as SVGIG (reference sequence). The CDR3 has 16 amino acids. This CDR3 reads CAWSTATPGRGTEAFF. CDR3 nucleotides: TGTGCCTGGAGTACCGCGACACCGGGGAGGGGGACTGAAGCTTTCTTT.

The rearrangement uses TRBV24-1 and TRBJ2-1; D gene unclear. Per the germline V gene, CDR1 is KGHDR and CDR2 is SFDVKD. This CDR3 spans 13 amino acids. V was trimmed by 5 bases and J by 6 bases, leaving 10 bases between them. DNA for the CDR3: TGTGCCACCAGTGGCATGCAAAGCAATGAGCAGTTCTTC. This codes for CATSGMQSNEQFF.

This clone has only a few counts. The chain combines TRBV28 with TRBJ2-3; 7 bases line up with TRBD2. The CDR3 extends over 15 amino acids. CDR1 is MDHEN and CDR2 is SYDVKM in the germline V gene. J was trimmed by 5 bases and V by 3 bases; bases with no gene match: 8. CDR3 in DNA: TGTGCCAGCAGTTTTCTCCGGGGAGGGGTAGATACGCAGTATTTT. It encodes CASSFLRGGVDTQYF.

This clone came up a few times. The sample carries other DNA sequences with the same CDR3. This chain links TRBV4-1 with TRBJ2-1, with 16 bases that match TRBD2. The germline V gene has CDR1 MGHRA and CDR2 YSYEKL. The V segment lost 2 bases and the J segment 7 bases; nucleotides outside the gene matches: 2. The CDR3 contains 16 residues. CDR3 residues: CASSQRGLAGGNEQFF. The CDR3 DNA reads as TGCGCCAGCAGCCAAAGGGGACTAGCGGGAGGGAATGAGCAGTTCTTC.

The rearrangement links TRBV6-6 to TRBJ2-7; D may be TRBD1 (6 bases). This CDR3 contains 13 residues. Deletions cut 0 bases from V and 6 bases from J, with 9 bases between. Germline lookup yields CDR1 MNHNY and CDR2 SVGAGI (reference sequence). The CDR3 nucleotides read TGTGCCAGCAGTTACTCAACCAGGGGCGAGCAGTACTTC. Amino acid sequence: CASSYSTRGEQYF.

The chain has TRBV27 and TRBJ2-4; tentative D call: TRBD2 (6 bases). Per germline, CDR1 MNHEY and CDR2 SMNVEV (reference sequence). The CDR3 is 18 amino acids. V dropped 2 bases and J dropped 0 bases, with 17 bases sitting between them. The CDR3 spells CASSLRLYSGVAKNIQYF. CDR3 DNA: TGTGCCAGCAGTTTAAGGTTGTATAGCGGTGTAGCCAAAAACATTCAGTACTTC.